This TCR beta chain stems from a study of T cell repertoires in cytomegalovirus infection. Study context: Well-studied HLA-B-restricted CMV epitopes were used in the study alongside recently identified HLA-C-restricted ones. CMV infection and matching HLA type were both indicated by public TCR beta signatures. Study findings and constraints: Summed frequency of shared TCR beta families picked out CMV carriers who also had the relevant HLA. Predominance within the ex vivo response was attributable to HLA-C-restricted CMV-specific TCR beta clonotypes.

This clonotype showed up many times. Its antigen remains unidentified. The CDR3 is made up of 16 amino acids. CDR1 is SGHTA and CDR2 is FQGNSA in the germline V gene. V shed 1 base and J shed 0 bases, with 10 bases lying between them. TCRdb used MiXCR to reprocess the reads, holding one entry per CDR3 protein. The table records about 340,000 distinct CDR3 sequences, roughly 29% of them present only once. Sequenced here: cultured PBMCs, sampled from culture after CMV antigen stimulation. This TCR was sampled from a human donor in good health (CMV status not recorded). Some clones in this sample may be carry-over from other donors' samples. This sequence joins TRBV7-2 and TRBJ2-1; weak D call: TRBD1 (5 bases). CDR3 in DNA: TGTGCCAGCAGCTTAGAAGGCGACAGCTCCTACAATGAGCAGTTCTTC. Encoded protein: CASSLEGDSSYNEQFF.